A single sample is the source of the 23 T cell receptor beta chains below, sequenced in a study of blood T cell repertoires in COVID-19. Sequencing used immunoSEQ multiplex PCR; TCRdb keeps in-frame clones, though not all of them. The top ten hold roughly 5% of the sample, which has tens of thousands of clones, about 83% seen once. The specimen sequenced was peripheral blood. These receptor sequences come from a man in his 60s with acute or convalescent COVID-19.

The CDR3 loop reads CATAYRGNDEQFF. The CDR3 coding sequence is TGTGCCACCGCGTACAGGGGAAACGATGAGCAGTTCTTC. The chain has TRBV27 and TRBJ2-1, with TRBD1 matching over 7 bases. CDR3 length: 13 residues. Germline assignment: CDR1 MNHEY and CDR2 SMNVEV (reference sequence). The V and J ends lost 10 bases and 8 bases, in that order; junction bases with no gene match: 11.

The chain employs TRBV6-5 and TRBJ2-1; 7 nucleotides agree with TRBD1. The CDR3 sequence is 14 residues long. CDR1 and CDR2 (germline): MNHEY, SVGAGI. J gave up 2 bases and V 6 bases, and 4 bases lay outside the gene matches. CDR3 loop: CASRAGTAYNEQFF. The DNA for the CDR3 is TGTGCCAGCAGAGCCGGGACAGCCTACAATGAGCAGTTCTTC.

This rearrangement joins TRBV5-6 to TRBJ1-1; tentative D call: TRBD1 (5 bases). CDR1 and CDR2 (germline): SGHDT, YYEEEE. Trimming removed 0 bases at V and 7 bases at J, with 22 bases between. The CDR3 extends over 17 amino acids. The CDR3 nucleotides are TGTGCCAGCAGCTTGGCGGTGGTGACCGCAGGGTTGGGTGAAGCTTTCTTT. Protein sequence: CASSLAVVTAGLGEAFF. The entire variable domain, with the rest obtained from reference TRBV5-6 and TRBJ1-1, is as follows: DAGVTQSPTHLIKTRGQQVTLRCSPKSGHDTVSWYQQALGQGPQFIFQYYEEEERQRGNFPDRFSGHQFPNYSSELNVNALLLGDSALYLCASSLAVVTAGLGEAFFGQGTRLTVV.

This clone was observed once. The V and J genes are TRBV27 and TRBJ1-1, with 11 bases that match TRBD1. Germline trimming cut 6 bases from V and 0 bases from J; bases unmatched to any gene: 15. Germline CDR1 is MNHEY and CDR2 is SMNVEV (reference sequence). The CDR3 is 19 amino acids. The CDR3 region has the DNA TGTGCCAGCAGACGGTTCGGGACAGGGGGACAAAGAGTGAACACTGAAGCTTTCTTT. It specifies CASRRFGTGGQRVNTEAFF.

The chain uses TRBV5-4 and TRBJ2-5; D perhaps matches TRBD2 (5 bases). Trimming removed 3 bases at V and 1 base at J, with 7 bases between. The CDR3 covers 13 residues. The germline V gene encodes CDR1 SGHNT and CDR2 YYREEE (reference sequence). The CDR3 coding sequence is TGTGCCAGCAGCTACGGGATCCAAGAGACCCAGTACTTC. Protein sequence: CASSYGIQETQYF.

The chain uses TRBV19 and TRBJ1-3; TRBD1 aligns across 8 bases. Germline assignment: CDR1 LNHDA and CDR2 SQIVND (reference sequence). The CDR3 sequence is 16 residues long. After removal of 6 bases from V and 0 bases from J, the junction contained 7 bases not matched to a gene. The CDR3 spells CASSLDRAYSGNTIYF. In nucleotides, the CDR3 is TGTGCCAGTAGCCTGGACAGGGCCTACTCTGGAAACACCATATATTTT.

V and J are TRBV2 and TRBJ1-1; 8 bases line up with TRBD1. The CDR3 is made up of 14 amino acids. The ends lost 5 bases at V and 1 base at J; junction bases unmatched: 3. Germline assignment: CDR1 SNHLY and CDR2 FYNNEI. CDR3 coding DNA: TGTGCCAGCAGTCGACAGGGGTCGAACACTGAAGCTTTCTTT. It translates to CASSRQGSNTEAFF.

The V call is TRBV10-3, the J call TRBJ1-6, with TRBD1 as a possible D gene (5 bases). Trimming took off 0 bases at V and 7 bases at J, with 13 bases between the two ends. CDR1 is ENHRY, CDR2 SYGVKD, per germline. The CDR3 is 16 amino acids. The CDR3 DNA is TGTGCCATCAGTGAGTCAGCCTTGGGGGGGAATTCACCCCTCCACTTT. This sequence encodes CAISESALGGNSPLHF.

The chain combines TRBV19 with TRBJ1-2; D remains ambiguous. CDR1 and CDR2 (germline): LNHDA, SQIVND (reference sequence). Trimming pared 7 bases from V and 7 bases from J, leaving 22 bases between. CDR3 size: 15 residues. This chain's CDR3 is CASNPRAREAGGYTF. CDR3 in DNA: TGTGCCAGTAATCCAAGGGCGAGGGAGGCCGGTGGCTACACCTTC.

The rearrangement uses TRBV5-4 and TRBJ1-1; maybe TRBD1 (5 bases). The germline V gene encodes CDR1 SGHNT and CDR2 YYREEE (reference sequence). Deletions cut 4 bases from V and 3 bases from J, with 16 bases between. CDR3 size: 15 residues. CDR3 DNA: TGTGCCAGCAGCCCCTCATCCGACAGTGACACTGAAGCTTTCTTT. This codes for CASSPSSDSDTEAFF.

V and J are TRBV27 and TRBJ1-4, with 10 bases that match TRBD1. CDR3 size: 18 residues. The V gene's germline CDR1 is MNHEY and CDR2 SMNVEV (reference sequence). The trim removed 4 bases at V and 1 base at J, leaving 9 bases unmatched. DNA for the CDR3: TGTGCCAGCAGTTCCGGGACAGGGGTTTTGGGAACTAATGAAAAACTGTTTTTT. It codes for CASSSGTGVLGTNEKLFF.

The genes are TRBV6-5 and TRBJ1-2, with D possibly matching TRBD1 (5 bases). Germline loops: CDR1 MNHEY, CDR2 SVGAGI. The CDR3 runs to 13 residues. Trimming removed 6 bases from V and 3 bases from J, with 11 bases in between. The DNA of the CDR3 is TGTGCCAGCAGCCCGGACATTCACTATGGCTACACCTTC. This sequence encodes CASSPDIHYGYTF.

The chain links TRBV28 to TRBJ1-4; D gene uncertain. Germline lookup yields CDR1 MDHEN and CDR2 SYDVKM. The CDR3 spans 15 residues. V was trimmed by 1 base and J by 6 bases, leaving 12 bases between them. Here the CDR3 reads CASSLLGQRDEKLFF. The CDR3 nucleotides are TGTGCCAGCAGTTTATTAGGCCAGAGGGATGAAAAACTGTTTTTT.

This chain links TRBV15 with TRBJ1-2; 8 positions match TRBD1. This CDR3 comprises 14 residues. From germline, CDR1 is LNHNV and CDR2 YYDKDF (reference sequence). With 5 bases clipped from V and 6 bases from J, the junction kept 8 bases outside the gene matches. The CDR3 loop is CATSEPGGGNGYTF. CDR3 nucleotides: TGTGCCACCAGCGAGCCAGGGGGCGGAAATGGCTACACCTTC.

This clone has only one observation. The chain joins TRBV9 to TRBJ2-5; D unclear. In germline, CDR1 is SGDLS, CDR2 YYNGEE. CDR3 length: 13 amino acids. Deletions cut 4 bases from V and 5 bases from J, with 12 bases between. The CDR3 DNA reads TGTGCCAGCAGCCTCGGTCCCGGGGAGACCCAGTACTTC. This codes for CASSLGPGETQYF.

The chain recombines TRBV21-1 with TRBJ2-4; TRBD2, as called in the table, went unchecked against the DNA. TRBV21-1 is classified as a pseudogene. CDR3 length: 11 residues. This CDR3 is CASSKGSIQYF. The CDR3 bases are TGTGCCAGCAGCAAAGGGAGCATTCAGTACTTC.

This clone appeared once. The chain couples TRBV6-2 or TRBV6-3 to TRBJ2-1, with D tentatively TRBD2 (6 bases). V lost 2 bases and J 1 base, leaving 9 bases between the germline ends. Germline V gene data show CDR1 as MNHEY and CDR2 as SVGEGT. The CDR3 totals 15 residues. The CDR3 region has the DNA TGTGCCAGCAGTTACGGGAGGCTGTCCTACAATGAGCAGTTCTTC. Translating gives CASSYGRLSYNEQFF.

This chain uses TRBV13 with TRBJ2-1, with TRBD1 matching 9 bases. The V gene end was trimmed by 4 bases and the J gene end by 5 bases; junction bases not matched to a gene: 9. CDR3 size: 16 residues. Germline loops: CDR1 PRHDT, CDR2 FYEKMQ (reference sequence). DNA of the CDR3: TGTGCCAGCAGCTCCGCCGGGACAGGGAGTGACAATGAGCAGTTCTTC. It is translated as CASSSAGTGSDNEQFF.

V is TRBV6-1 and J is TRBJ2-1, with a weak D call TRBD2 (6 bases). Germline-derived CDR1 and CDR2 are MNHNS and SASEGT. This CDR3 contains 17 residues. The V gene lost 4 bases and the J gene lost 5 bases, with 21 bases spanning the gap. The CDR3 region has the DNA TGTGCCAGCAGTGGGGGTCGCCTCGTACCGGGGGACAATGAGCAGTTCTTC. Amino acids: CASSGGRLVPGDNEQFF.

The genes are TRBV6-4 and TRBJ1-3; D might be TRBD1 (5 bases). CDR3 size: 14 residues. V was trimmed by 6 bases and J by 0 bases, leaving 9 bases between them. Germline V gene data show CDR1 as MRHNA and CDR2 as SNTAGT. DNA for the CDR3: TGTGCCAGCAGAAATGACAGCTCTGGAAACACCATATATTTT. Amino acid sequence: CASRNDSSGNTIYF.

The chain joins TRBV7-6 to TRBJ2-5; D uncertain. From germline, CDR1 is SGHVS and CDR2 FNYEAQ. Between the trimmed V and J ends, which lost 5 bases and 5 bases, there was a span of 15 bases. The CDR3 is 14 residues long. In nucleotides, the CDR3 is TGTGCCAGCAGCCCGCTTGGAAGCGAGGAGACCCAGTACTTC. It is translated as CASSPLGSEETQYF.

This clone was picked up one time. V gene TRBV19 combines with J gene TRBJ1-5, with 7 bases fitting TRBD1. This CDR3 is 16 amino acids long. CDR1 and CDR2 from the germline V gene are LNHDA and SQIVND (reference sequence). J lost 5 bases, V lost 1 base, and 8 bases had no gene match. The CDR3 protein is CASSIVAGGSHQPQHF. DNA for the CDR3: TGTGCCAGTAGTATAGTTGCAGGGGGTAGTCATCAGCCCCAGCATTTT.

V usage is TRBV19 and J usage is TRBJ1-1; 7 bases align to TRBD1. Looked up from germline, CDR1 is LNHDA and CDR2 is SQIVND (reference sequence). CDR3 size: 11 residues. Unmatched junction bases numbered 3, after V lost 7 bases and J lost 7 bases. CDR3 region: CASNTGVEAFF. CDR3 nucleotide sequence: TGTGCCAGTAATACAGGGGTTGAAGCTTTCTTT. Full variable domain (remainder filled in from reference TRBV19 and TRBJ1-1): DGGITQSPKYLFRKEGQNVTLSCEQNLNHDAMYWYRQDPGQGLRLIYYSQIVNDFQKGDIAEGYSVSREKKESFPLTVTSAQKNPTAFYLCASNTGVEAFFGQGTRLTVV.